Only a few counts were recorded for the clone carrying this TCR beta chain. The antigen is not known. This entry is derived from a study of blood T cells in healthy people across ages. Study-level findings and limits: Estimates of total diversity, which came from one million sequenced T cells, were considered to be underestimates.

Germline V gives CDR1 SGHTA, CDR2 FQGTGA. The trim removed 5 bases at V and 6 bases at J, leaving 7 bases unmatched. The CDR3 has 15 amino acids. A second 7 to 11 cycle PCR used barcoded and J-beta primers. TCRdb reprocessed the 5' RACE reads with MiXCR, giving one entry per CDR3 protein. The data show about 780,000 distinct CDR3 sequences, around 62% seen once. Source material: blood. This sequence originates from a man younger than 45 in good health. This chain joins TRBV7-3 and TRBJ2-3, with 11 positions matching TRBD2. CDR3: CASSPIAGGLDTQYF. CDR3 nucleotides: TGTGCCAGCAGCCCCATAGCGGGGGGGCTCGATACGCAGTATTTT.